The rows below give T cell receptor beta chains drawn from one sample of a study of blood T cell repertoires in COVID-19. Clones were read by immunoSEQ multiplex PCR, and TCRdb kept only the in-frame ones, dropping some. The sample gives roughly 40,000 clones, 85% of which show up once; approximately 9.9% is in the top ten. The sample consisted of peripheral blood. The receptors were sampled from a human donor in a cohort sampled during active COVID-19. The CDR3 runs from the conserved cysteine through the conserved F or W. A D gene is named only where the DNA matches it firmly. Some rows have no size entry. The others give once, few or many, or a class for an expanded clone.

V gene: TRBV7-9; clone size: NA; D gene: TRBD1; CDR3 protein: CASSPPGQPSGNTIYF
V gene: TRBV12-2; clone size: NA; D gene: NA; CDR3 protein: CASRLDCGGRYEQYF
V gene: TRBV30; clone size: NA; D gene: TRBD1; CDR3 protein: CAWSSGTGNTEAFF
V gene: TRBV30; clone size: NA; D gene: NA; CDR3 protein: CAWKVTVYNEQFF
V gene: TRBV16; clone size: NA; D gene: NA; CDR3 protein: CASSQSVRGDYGYTF
V gene: TRBV5-4; clone size: once; D gene: TRBD2; CDR3 protein: CASSLPSGLNEQFF
V gene: TRBV7-9; clone size: NA; D gene: TRBD1; CDR3 protein: CASSSDRVGSSQPQHF
V gene: TRBV3-1/TRBV3-2; clone size: NA; D gene: TRBD2; CDR3 protein: CASSPGTSGGWNEQFF
V gene: TRBV2; clone size: NA; D gene: TRBD1; CDR3 protein: CASKDREGNQPQHF
V gene: TRBV27; clone size: NA; D gene: TRBD1; CDR3 protein: CASRPQGARNEQFF
V gene: TRBV5-4; clone size: once; D gene: TRBD1; CDR3 protein: CAAGQGNSPLHF
V gene: TRBV6-5; clone size: NA; D gene: TRBD2; CDR3 protein: CASSNSGADYEQYF
V gene: TRBV6-1; clone size: NA; D gene: TRBD1; CDR3 protein: CASSEQGAWETQYF
V gene: TRBV5-4; clone size: few; D gene: NA; CDR3 protein: CASSSGLGELFF
V gene: TRBV5-4; clone size: NA; D gene: TRBD1; CDR3 protein: CATGTGGNQPQHF
V gene: TRBV6-4; clone size: few; D gene: NA; CDR3 protein: CASSEGSGPGYGYTF
V gene: TRBV28; clone size: NA; D gene: NA; CDR3 protein: CASSFGGDYGYTF
V gene: TRBV25-1; clone size: NA; D gene: TRBD1; CDR3 protein: CASSESGGGQGAGYIQYF
V gene: TRBV6-6; clone size: NA; D gene: NA; CDR3 protein: CASSPPPERAEQYF
V gene: TRBV19; clone size: NA; D gene: TRBD1; CDR3 protein: CASSPRQGDSPLHF
V gene: TRBV27; clone size: NA; D gene: NA; CDR3 protein: CASSLEGIAKNIQYF
V gene: TRBV9; clone size: NA; D gene: TRBD1; CDR3 protein: CASSGRGMGTGGEAFF
V gene: TRBV9; clone size: NA; D gene: TRBD1; CDR3 protein: CASRRTGGDTGELFF
V gene: TRBV3-1/TRBV3-2; clone size: once; D gene: TRBD1; CDR3 protein: CASSQGTGAYGYTF
V gene: TRBV5-4; clone size: NA; D gene: TRBD1; CDR3 protein: CASSFMDGQGYPLHF
V gene: TRBV7-9; clone size: NA; D gene: TRBD1; CDR3 protein: CASSLRGQGDSPLHF
V gene: TRBV2; clone size: NA; D gene: NA; CDR3 protein: CASSDPAAGTYNEQFF
V gene: TRBV24-1; clone size: NA; D gene: NA; CDR3 protein: CATSDNMFEQFF
V gene: TRBV3-1/TRBV3-2; clone size: NA; D gene: TRBD1; CDR3 protein: CASSPTGQGAPNQPQHF
V gene: TRBV5-1; clone size: NA; D gene: NA; CDR3 protein: CASSLGGTDTQYF
V gene: TRBV7-6; clone size: NA; D gene: NA; CDR3 protein: CASSSSAAARETQYF
V gene: TRBV6-5; clone size: NA; D gene: NA; CDR3 protein: CASTRASGRETQYF
V gene: TRBV9; clone size: NA; D gene: NA; CDR3 protein: CASSVGTEETQYF
V gene: TRBV6-1; clone size: NA; D gene: NA; CDR3 protein: CASSDGGATNTEAFF
V gene: TRBV5-1; clone size: medium-sized; D gene: NA; CDR3 protein: CASSLGQPGSGANVLTF
V gene: TRBV9; clone size: NA; D gene: NA; CDR3 protein: CASSKSLEYSYEQYF
V gene: TRBV5-4; clone size: NA; D gene: NA; CDR3 protein: CASSLQGGPDTQYF
V gene: TRBV18; clone size: NA; D gene: NA; CDR3 protein: CASSPRGGPGDTEAFF
V gene: TRBV19; clone size: NA; D gene: NA; CDR3 protein: CASSHTGKFDQPQHF
V gene: TRBV2; clone size: NA; D gene: TRBD1; CDR3 protein: CASRSDRGYTDTQYF
V gene: TRBV10-3; clone size: once; D gene: TRBD1; CDR3 protein: CAISEPTGGIEAFF
V gene: TRBV6-5; clone size: NA; D gene: NA; CDR3 protein: CATLSQQAFLGYTF
V gene: TRBV27; clone size: NA; D gene: NA; CDR3 protein: CASSFYGTGTDQPQHF
V gene: TRBV10-3; clone size: once; D gene: NA; CDR3 protein: CAISESKGVKDTEAFF
V gene: TRBV3-1/TRBV3-2; clone size: NA; D gene: TRBD1; CDR3 protein: CASSPPSAGQGPSGNTIYF